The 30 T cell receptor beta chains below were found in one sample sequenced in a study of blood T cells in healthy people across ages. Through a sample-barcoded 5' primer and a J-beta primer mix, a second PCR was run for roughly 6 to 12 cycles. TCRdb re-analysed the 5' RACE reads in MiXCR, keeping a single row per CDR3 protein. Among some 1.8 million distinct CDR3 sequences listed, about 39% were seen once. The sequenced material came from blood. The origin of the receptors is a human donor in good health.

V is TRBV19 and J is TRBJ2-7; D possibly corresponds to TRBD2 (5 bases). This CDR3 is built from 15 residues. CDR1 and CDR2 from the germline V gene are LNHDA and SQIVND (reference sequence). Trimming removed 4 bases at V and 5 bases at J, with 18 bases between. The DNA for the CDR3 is TGTGCCAGTAGTAGCACCGGGAAGAGGTTGGACGAGCAGTACTTC. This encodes CASSSTGKRLDEQYF.

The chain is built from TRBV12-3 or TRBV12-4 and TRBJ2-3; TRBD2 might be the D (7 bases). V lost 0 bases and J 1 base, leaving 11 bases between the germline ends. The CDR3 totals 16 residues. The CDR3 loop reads CASSLAVGGRTDTQYF. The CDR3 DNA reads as TGTGCCAGCAGTTTAGCGGTGGGGGGGCGCACAGATACGCAGTATTTT.

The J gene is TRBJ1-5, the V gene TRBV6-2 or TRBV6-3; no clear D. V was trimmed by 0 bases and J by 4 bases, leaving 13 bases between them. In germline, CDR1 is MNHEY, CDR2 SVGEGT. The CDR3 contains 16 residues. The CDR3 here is CASSYSGGFGNQPQHF. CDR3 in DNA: TGTGCCAGCAGTTACTCAGGAGGGTTTGGAAATCAGCCCCAGCATTTT.

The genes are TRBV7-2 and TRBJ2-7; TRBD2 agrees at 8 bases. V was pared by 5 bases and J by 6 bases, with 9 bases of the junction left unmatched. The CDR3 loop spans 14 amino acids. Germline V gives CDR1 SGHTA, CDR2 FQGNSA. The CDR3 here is CASSLGLELGEQYF. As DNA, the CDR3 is TGTGCCAGCAGCCTGGGACTAGAACTGGGCGAGCAGTACTTC. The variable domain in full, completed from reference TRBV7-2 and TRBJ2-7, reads GAGVSQSPSNKVTEKGKDVELRCDPISGHTALYWYRQSLGQGLEFLIYFQGNSAPDKSGLPSDRFSAERTGGSVSTLTIQRTQQEDSAVYLCASSLGLELGEQYFGPGTRLTVT.

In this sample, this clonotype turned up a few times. CDR3 protein: CASSVFPGTSGGVSSEQFF. CDR3 nucleotide sequence: TGTGCCAGCAGCGTCTTTCCTGGGACTAGCGGGGGGGTTTCATCCGAGCAGTTCTTC. This chain joins TRBV7-6 and TRBJ2-1, with TRBD2 identical over 16 bases. V gave up 5 bases and J gave up 10 bases; unmatched junction bases: 17. This CDR3 region has 19 residues. Germline CDR1 SGHVS, CDR2 FNYEAQ. Filled out from reference TRBV7-6 and TRBJ2-1, the complete variable domain reads GAGVSQSPRYKVTKRGQDVALRCDPISGHVSLYWYRQALGQGPEFLTYFNYEAQQDKSGLPNDRFSAERPEGSISTLTIQRTEQRDSAMYRCASSVFPGTSGGVSSEQFFGPGTRLTVL.

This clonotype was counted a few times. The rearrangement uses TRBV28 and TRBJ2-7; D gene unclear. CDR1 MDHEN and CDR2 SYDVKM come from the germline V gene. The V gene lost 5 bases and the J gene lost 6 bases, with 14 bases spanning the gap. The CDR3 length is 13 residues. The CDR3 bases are TGTGCCAGCAGTGGAGACACCCGACTCGAGCAGTACTTC. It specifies CASSGDTRLEQYF. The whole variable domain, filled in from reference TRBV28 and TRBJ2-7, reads DVKVTQSSRYLVKRTGEKVFLECVQDMDHENMFWYRQDPGLGLRLIYFSYDVKMKEKGDIPEGYSVSREKKERFSLILESASTNQTSMYLCASSGDTRLEQYFGPGTRLTVT.

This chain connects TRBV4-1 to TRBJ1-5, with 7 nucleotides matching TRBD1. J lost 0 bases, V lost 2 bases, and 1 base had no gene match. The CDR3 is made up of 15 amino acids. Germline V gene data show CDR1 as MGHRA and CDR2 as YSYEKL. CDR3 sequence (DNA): TGCGCCAGCAGCCAATGGGACAGTAGCAATCAGCCCCAGCATTTT. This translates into CASSQWDSSNQPQHF.

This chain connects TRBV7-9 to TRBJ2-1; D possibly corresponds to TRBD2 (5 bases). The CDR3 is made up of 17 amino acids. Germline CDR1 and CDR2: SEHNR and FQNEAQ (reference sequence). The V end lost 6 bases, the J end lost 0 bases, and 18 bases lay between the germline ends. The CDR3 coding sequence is TGTGCCAGCAGTCCTTCCGCGGGCCCGAGCTCCTACAATGAGCAGTTCTTC. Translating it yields CASSPSAGPSSYNEQFF. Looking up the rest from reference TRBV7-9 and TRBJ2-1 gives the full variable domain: DTGVSQNPRHKITKRGQNVTFRCDPISEHNRLYWYRQTLGQGPEFLTYFQNEAQLEKSRLLSDRFSAERPKGSFSTLEIQRTEQGDSAMYLCASSPSAGPSSYNEQFFGPGTRLTVL.

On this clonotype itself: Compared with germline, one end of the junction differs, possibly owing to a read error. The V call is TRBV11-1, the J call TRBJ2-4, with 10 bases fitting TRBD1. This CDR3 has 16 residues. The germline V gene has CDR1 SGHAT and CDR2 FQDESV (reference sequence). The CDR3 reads CASSFGGQGYKSIQYF. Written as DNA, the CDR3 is TGTGCCAGCAGCTTCGGGGGACAGGGGTACAAAAGCATTCAGTACTTC.

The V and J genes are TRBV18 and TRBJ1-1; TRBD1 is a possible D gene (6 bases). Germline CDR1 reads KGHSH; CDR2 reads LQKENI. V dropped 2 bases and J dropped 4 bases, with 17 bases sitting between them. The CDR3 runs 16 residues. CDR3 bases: TGTGCCAGCTCACCAAGGGGGGACCCCGGGGGCACTGAAGCTTTCTTT. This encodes CASSPRGDPGGTEAFF.

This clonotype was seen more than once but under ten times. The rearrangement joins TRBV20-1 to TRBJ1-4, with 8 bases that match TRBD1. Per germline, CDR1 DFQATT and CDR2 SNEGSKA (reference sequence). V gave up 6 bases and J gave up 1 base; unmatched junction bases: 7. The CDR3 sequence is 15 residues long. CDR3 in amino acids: CSAPGQALTNEKLFF. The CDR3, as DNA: TGCAGTGCCCCGGGACAGGCTTTAACTAATGAAAAACTGTTTTTT.

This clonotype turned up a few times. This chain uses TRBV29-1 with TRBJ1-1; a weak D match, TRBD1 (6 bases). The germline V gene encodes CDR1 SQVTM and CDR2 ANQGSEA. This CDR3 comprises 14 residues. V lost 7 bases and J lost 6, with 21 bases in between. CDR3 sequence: CSALMGGARAEAFF. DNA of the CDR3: TGCAGCGCCCTGATGGGGGGGGCTAGAGCTGAAGCTTTCTTT. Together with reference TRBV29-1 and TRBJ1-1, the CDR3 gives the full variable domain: SAVISQKPSRDICQRGTSLTIQCQVDSQVTMMFWYRQQPGQSLTLIATANQGSEATYESGFVIDKFPISRPNLTFSTLTVSNMSPEDSSIYLCSALMGGARAEAFFGQGTRLTVV.

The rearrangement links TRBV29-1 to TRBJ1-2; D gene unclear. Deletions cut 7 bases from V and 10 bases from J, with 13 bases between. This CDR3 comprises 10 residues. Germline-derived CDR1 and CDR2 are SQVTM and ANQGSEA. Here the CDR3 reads CSADPRNYTF. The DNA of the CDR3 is TGCAGCGCTGACCCCAGGAACTACACCTTC.

The CDR3 DNA reads TGTGCCAGCAGCTTATACGGGGCAGATACGCAGTATTTT. Translated, it gives CASSLYGADTQYF. The rearrangement links TRBV7-8 to TRBJ2-3; possible D gene TRBD2, 5 bases. The V and J ends lost 2 bases and 4 bases respectively, with 7 bases between them. The CDR3 loop spans 13 amino acids. Germline CDR1 reads SGHVS; CDR2 reads FQNEAQ.

CDR3 loop: CASTSRGGLAALAHTDTQYF. The CDR3 nucleotides read TGTGCCAGCACCTCCCGAGGGGGACTAGCGGCCCTGGCACACACAGATACGCAGTATTTT. The rearrangement joins TRBV28 to TRBJ2-3; 11 nucleotides line up with TRBD2. The germline V gene encodes CDR1 MDHEN and CDR2 SYDVKM. J lost 2 bases, V lost 7 bases, and 20 bases had no gene match. The CDR3 is 20 residues long. Looking up the rest from reference TRBV28 and TRBJ2-3 gives the full variable domain: DVKVTQSSRYLVKRTGEKVFLECVQDMDHENMFWYRQDPGLGLRLIYFSYDVKMKEKGDIPEGYSVSREKKERFSLILESASTNQTSMYLCASTSRGGLAALAHTDTQYFGPGTRLTVL.

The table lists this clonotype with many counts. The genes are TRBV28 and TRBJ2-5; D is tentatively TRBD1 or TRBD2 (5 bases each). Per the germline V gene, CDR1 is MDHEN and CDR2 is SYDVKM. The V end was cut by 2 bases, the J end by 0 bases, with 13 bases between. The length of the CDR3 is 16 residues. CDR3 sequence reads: CASSLGIRGDQETQYF. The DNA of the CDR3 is TGTGCCAGCAGTTTAGGAATACGAGGGGACCAAGAGACCCAGTACTTC.

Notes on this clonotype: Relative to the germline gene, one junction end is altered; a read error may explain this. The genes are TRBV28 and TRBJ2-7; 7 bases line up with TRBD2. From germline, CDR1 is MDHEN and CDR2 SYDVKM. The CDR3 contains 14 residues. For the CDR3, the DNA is TGTGCCAGCAGTTTATTCGTTGGGGACTACGGGCAGTACTTC. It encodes CASSLFVGDYGQYF.

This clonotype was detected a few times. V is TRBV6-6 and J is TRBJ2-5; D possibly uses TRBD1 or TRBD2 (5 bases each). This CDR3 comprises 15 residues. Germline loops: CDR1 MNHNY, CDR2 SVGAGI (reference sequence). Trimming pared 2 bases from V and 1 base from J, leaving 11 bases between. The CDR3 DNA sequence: TGTGCCAGCAGTTACGGATTAGGGACCCAAGAGACCCAGTACTTC. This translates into CASSYGLGTQETQYF.

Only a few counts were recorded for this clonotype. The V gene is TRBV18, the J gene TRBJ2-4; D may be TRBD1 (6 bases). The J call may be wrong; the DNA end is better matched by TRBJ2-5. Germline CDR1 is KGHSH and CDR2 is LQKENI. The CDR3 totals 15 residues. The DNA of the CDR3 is TGTGCCAGCTCACCAAACAGGGTCTGGGGAGAGACCCAGTACTTC. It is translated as CASSPNRVWGETQYF.

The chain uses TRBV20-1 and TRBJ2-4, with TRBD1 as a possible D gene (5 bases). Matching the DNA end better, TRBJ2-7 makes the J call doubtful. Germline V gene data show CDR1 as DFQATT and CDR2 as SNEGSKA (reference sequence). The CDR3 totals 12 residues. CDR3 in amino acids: CSAIKGSYEQYF. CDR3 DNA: TGCAGTGCTATAAAGGGGTCCTACGAGCAGTACTTC.

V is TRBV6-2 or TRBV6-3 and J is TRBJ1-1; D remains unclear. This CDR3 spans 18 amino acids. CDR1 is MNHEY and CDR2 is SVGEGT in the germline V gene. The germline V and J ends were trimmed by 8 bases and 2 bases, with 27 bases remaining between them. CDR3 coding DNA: TGTGCCAGCCACGATAATTTAATAATGAGTTCGGGAAACACTGAAGCTTTCTTT. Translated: CASHDNLIMSSGNTEAFF.

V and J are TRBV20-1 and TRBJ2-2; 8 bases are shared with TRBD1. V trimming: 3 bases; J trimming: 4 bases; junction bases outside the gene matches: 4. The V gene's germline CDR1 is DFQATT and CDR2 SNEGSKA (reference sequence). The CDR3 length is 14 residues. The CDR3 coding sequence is TGCAGTGCTAGTGGCAGGGGGCGCACCGGGGAGCTGTTTTTT. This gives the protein CSASGRGRTGELFF.

In DNA form, the CDR3 reads TGTGCCAGCAGTTTAGAGAGAAGGGGCCACGAGCAGTACTTC. Translation: CASSLERRGHEQYF. The gene calls are TRBV27 and TRBJ2-7, with a possible D match to TRBD1 (5 bases). The V end was cut by 2 bases, the J end by 5 bases, with 13 bases between. Germline V CDR1 and CDR2: MNHEY, SMNVEV (reference sequence). The CDR3 has 14 residues.

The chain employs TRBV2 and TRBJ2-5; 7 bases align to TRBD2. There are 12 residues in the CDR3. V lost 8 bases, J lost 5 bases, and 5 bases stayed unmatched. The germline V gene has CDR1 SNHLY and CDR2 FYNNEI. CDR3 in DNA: TGTGCCAGCGATAGGGAGGGTGAGACCCAGTACTTC. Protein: CASDREGETQYF.

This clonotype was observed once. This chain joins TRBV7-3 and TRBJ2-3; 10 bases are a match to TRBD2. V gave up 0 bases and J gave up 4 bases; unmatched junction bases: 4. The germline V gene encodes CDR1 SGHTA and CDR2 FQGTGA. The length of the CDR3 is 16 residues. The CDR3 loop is CASSLTAGGWADTQYF. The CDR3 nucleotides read TGTGCCAGCAGCTTAACAGCGGGGGGGTGGGCAGATACGCAGTATTTT.

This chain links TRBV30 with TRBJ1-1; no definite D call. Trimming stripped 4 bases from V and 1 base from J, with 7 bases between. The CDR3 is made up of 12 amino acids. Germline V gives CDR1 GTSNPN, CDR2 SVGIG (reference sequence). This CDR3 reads CAWNPRNTEAFF. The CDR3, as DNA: TGTGCCTGGAACCCGAGGAACACTGAAGCTTTCTTT.

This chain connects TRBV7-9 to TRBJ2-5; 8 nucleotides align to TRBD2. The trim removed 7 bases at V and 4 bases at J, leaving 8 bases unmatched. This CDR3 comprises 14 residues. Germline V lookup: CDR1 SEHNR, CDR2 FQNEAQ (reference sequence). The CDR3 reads CASNRPGGGETQYF. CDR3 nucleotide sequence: TGTGCCAGCAACCGACCCGGGGGGGGAGAGACCCAGTACTTC. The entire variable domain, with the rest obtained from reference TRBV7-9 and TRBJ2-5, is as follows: DTGVSQNPRHKITKRGQNVTFRCDPISEHNRLYWYRQTLGQGPEFLTYFQNEAQLEKSRLLSDRFSAERPKGSFSTLEIQRTEQGDSAMYLCASNRPGGGETQYFGPGTRLLVL.

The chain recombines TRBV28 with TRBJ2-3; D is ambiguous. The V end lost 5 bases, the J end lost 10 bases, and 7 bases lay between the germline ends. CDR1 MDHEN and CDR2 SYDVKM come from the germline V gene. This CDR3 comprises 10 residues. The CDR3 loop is CASSGTAQYF. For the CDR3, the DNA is TGTGCCAGCAGTGGTACCGCGCAGTATTTT.

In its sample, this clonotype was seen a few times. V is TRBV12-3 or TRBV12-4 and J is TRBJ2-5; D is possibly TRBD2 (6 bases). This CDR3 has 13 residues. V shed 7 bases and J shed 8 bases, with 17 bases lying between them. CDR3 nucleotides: TGTGCCAGCACCCCCGGGGGTTTCAGCACCCAGTACTTC. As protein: CASTPGGFSTQYF.

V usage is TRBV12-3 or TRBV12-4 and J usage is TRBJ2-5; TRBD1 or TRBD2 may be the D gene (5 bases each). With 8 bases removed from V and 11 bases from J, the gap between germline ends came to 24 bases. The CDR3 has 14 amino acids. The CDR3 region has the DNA TGTGCCAGCCGGAGTCCAGGAGGTCAAGGGGAGCAGTACTTC. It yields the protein CASRSPGGQGEQYF.